The subject of this entry is one T cell receptor (beta chain). Its antigen target is currently unknown. It has no much larger one-base neighbor in the sample; base qualities were not kept. Trimming at the junction amounts to 1 base on V and 3 bases on J, and the germline ends lie 14 bases apart. The germline V gene specifies SGHAT as CDR1 and FQNNGV as CDR2. The CDR3 goes from the cysteine to the phenylalanine over 16 residues. Here the CDR3 DNA is all that survives: 48 bases in frame from base 1. The twin pairs came from the European Cystic Fibrosis Twin and Sibling Study Cohort, which recruited patients from 158 CF clinics across 14 European countries. Zygosity and CFTR genotype were verified in-house, with zygosity tested by multiplex PCR of nine short tandem repeat loci. Peripheral blood was sampled from each twin, with clinical parameters recorded on the day of blood sampling. Genomic DNA was isolated from peripheral blood cells with phenol/chloroform and kept in TE buffer at 4 degrees C.

Following the manufacturer's instructions, the researchers used the immunoSEQ immune profiling system to amplify TCR beta CDR3 regions via multiplex PCR. An Illumina NextSeq system was used for sequencing. The study's own analysis went as follows. The immunoSEQ Analyzer platform handled processing of the sequence data, and clonality was calculated by taking the square root of Simpson's index of productive rearrangements. Similarity in V and J usage was quantified by Jensen-Shannon distance, and CDR3 generation probabilities were calculated with OLGA. The researchers looked up shared CDR3 sequences in the immuneACCESS database (August 2020) and in VDJdb (December 2020). TCRdb mirrors the immuneACCESS table, restricted to in-frame sequences. Some clones are absent from its copies; in checked studies, under half trace to an unresolved V gene, and the reason for the others is unknown. V and J calls and clone size come straight from that table; D and trimming were deduced from the DNA. The sample has roughly 28,000 clones on record, around 81% of them singletons. Of the sample, approximately 0.88% falls within the top ten clones.

These data come from a study of monozygotic twins with cystic fibrosis (dated by TCRdb to the early 2020s). At the level of the whole study: Three micrograms of fragmented DNA went through approximately 14 PCR cycles to produce barcoded libraries. The study compared TCR beta repertoires within and between 16 monozygotic twin pairs with cystic fibrosis to assess genetic influence on V and J gene usage. Made up mostly of children and adolescents, the cohort included ten female and six male twin pairs ranging in age from about 2.0 to 36.4 years, with a median of about 9 years. On the day of blood sampling, twins were ranked among 1,060 cohort participants for weight-for-height and for FEVPerc (FEV1 disease centile). Data for three of the twin pairs had been reported earlier in a different context.

The research as a whole found: In 13 of 16 pairs, V gene usage most closely resembled the co-twin's, and the same held for J usage in 8 of 16 pairs, a pattern suggesting genetic constraints. The cohort was small, and no association was found between shared CDR3 numbers and age, concordance or disease severity. Simpson clonality tended to be low (median about 0.009), which suggests a naive-dominated repertoire, although clonality was higher in the most severely affected patients. Monozygotic CF twin pairs shared significantly more nucleotide-identical clonotypes within each pair than unrelated CF individuals shared with one another (P = 0.000026, Mann-Whitney).

This clonotype originated in a girl under 10 years old with cystic fibrosis. The chain is assembled from TRBV11-2 and TRBJ2-3, with the D gene uncertain. Sequencing was performed on blood. The nucleotide sequence is TGTGCCAGCAGCTTAGGCGCGACACGACGGACAGATACGCAGTATTTT. The encoded protein is CASSLGATRRTDTQYF.